This entry describes one TCR beta chain. This entry comes from a study of control samples from healthy donors and cancer patients. Repertoires were generated with immunoSEQ multiplex PCR, while TCRdb's copy carries only in-frame clones and drops some. This sample carries 100,000 to 150,000 clones, roughly 86% of them seen once, and the ten largest clones take 2.9%. The CDR3 consists of 14 residues. Trimming stripped 4 bases from V and 4 bases from J, with 13 bases between. Looked up from germline, CDR1 is KGHSH and CDR2 is LQKENI. This clonotype was sampled from a man aged 55-75 years in good health. The sequencing input was blood. The rearrangement links TRBV18 to TRBJ1-1, with a weak D call TRBD1 (6 bases). The CDR3 sequence: CASSRQGGPTEAFF. The CDR3 DNA follows: TGTGCCAGCTCACGGCAAGGGGGTCCCACTGAAGCTTTCTTT.